A single sample gave rise to the 6 T cell receptor beta chains below, sequenced in a study of blood T cells in healthy people across ages. A J-beta primer mix and a sample-barcoded 5' primer were used in a second PCR of roughly 7 to 12 cycles. TCRdb recomputed calls from the 5' RACE reads with MiXCR, one row per CDR3 protein. The sample yields just over 800,000 distinct CDR3 sequences, less than 80% seen once. Input material: blood. These receptors all come from a man under 40 in good health.

The gene calls are TRBV7-9 and TRBJ2-1; D is unresolved. Germline values: CDR1 SEHNR, CDR2 FQNEAQ (reference sequence). The ends were cut back, 8 bases at V and 4 bases at J, with 15 bases in the middle. This CDR3 contains 14 residues. CDR3 region: CASYEQVGYNEQFF. DNA of the CDR3: TGTGCCAGCTATGAGCAGGTCGGGTACAATGAGCAGTTCTTC. Drawing the rest from reference TRBV7-9 and TRBJ2-1, the complete variable domain is DTGVSQNPRHKITKRGQNVTFRCDPISEHNRLYWYRQTLGQGPEFLTYFQNEAQLEKSRLLSDRFSAERPKGSFSTLEIQRTEQGDSAMYLCASYEQVGYNEQFFGPGTRLTVL.

The chain has TRBV28 and TRBJ2-6; D is possibly TRBD2 (5 bases). CDR3 size: 11 residues. V lost 5 bases and J lost 13, with 9 bases in between. The germline CDR1 and CDR2 sequences are MDHEN and SYDVKM. The CDR3 region is CASSPGWVLTF. The CDR3 coding sequence is TGTGCCAGCAGTCCGGGATGGGTCCTGACTTTC.

The V call is TRBV6-1, the J call TRBJ2-1; D is perhaps TRBD1 (7 bases). V lost 6 bases, J lost 3 bases, and 27 bases lay in between. Per germline, CDR1 MNHNS and CDR2 SASEGT. The CDR3 consists of 19 residues. The CDR3: CASSGPGGKGMRSYNEQFF. The CDR3 coding sequence is TGTGCCAGCAGCGGACCAGGGGGGAAAGGGATGCGGAGCTACAATGAGCAGTTCTTC.

The chain couples TRBV15 to TRBJ2-7, with D possibly being TRBD1 (6 bases). Germline V lookup: CDR1 LNHNV, CDR2 YYDKDF (reference sequence). The CDR3 covers 13 residues. The V end lost 8 bases, the J end lost 6 bases, and 17 bases lay between the germline ends. CDR3 DNA: TGTGCCACCGCACTACTCAGGGGACGCGAGCAGTACTTC. Protein sequence: CATALLRGREQYF.

This chain joins TRBV9 and TRBJ1-2; unclear D gene. The CDR3 has 19 amino acids. V was shortened by 3 bases and J by 4 bases, with 28 bases between the two germline ends. Germline CDR1 SGDLS, CDR2 YYNGEE. The CDR3 sequence is CASSGFAGRRAIDGYGYTF. DNA for the CDR3: TGTGCCAGCAGCGGATTCGCCGGCCGCCGGGCAATTGATGGCTATGGCTACACCTTC. Full variable domain (rest looked up from reference TRBV9 and TRBJ1-2): DSGVTQTPKHLITATGQRVTLRCSPRSGDLSVYWYQQSLDQGLQFLIQYYNGEERAKGNILERFSAQQFPDLHSELNLSSLELGDSALYFCASSGFAGRRAIDGYGYTFGSGTRLTVV.

This clonotype was picked up a small number of times. One base away lies a much larger clone, so this may be a sequencing read error. V usage is TRBV21-1 and J usage is TRBJ1-2; the table's D call, TRBD1, was not checked against the DNA. TRBV21-1 is recorded as a pseudogene. This CDR3 has 13 residues. As DNA, the CDR3 is TGTGCCAGCAGCGACCGGGACGGCTATGGCTACACCTTC. It codes for CASSDRDGYGYTF.